This T cell receptor beta chain was found in a study of blood T cell repertoires in COVID-19. In the study overall: The analysed material was cDNA or gDNA that came from T cells, B-cell-depleted T cells, or PBMCs.

Authors' methods: Estimation of nucleated cell counts relied on the amplification of reference gene primers. Generated by immunoSEQ multiplex PCR, the TCRdb table keeps only in-frame clones and is missing some. V, J and clone size reflect that table, while D and trimming were determined from the DNA. Among approximately 480,000 clones listed, around 87% were seen once. This receptor was obtained from a woman under 30 who had recovered from COVID-19. The sequenced sample was PBMCs or T cells enriched from blood (not recorded which).

The CDR3 nucleotides read TGTGCCAGCAGCATTACTAGGGCAGATACGCAGTATTTT. It specifies CASSITRADTQYF. The J gene is TRBJ2-3, the V gene TRBV7-3, with D perhaps TRBD2 (5 bases). Trimming removed 5 bases from V and 4 bases from J, with 10 bases in between. The CDR3 is made up of 13 amino acids. Germline assignment: CDR1 SGHTA and CDR2 FQGTGA.